One sample yielded the 4 T cell receptor beta chains listed below, sequenced in a study of T cells in Graves' hyperthyroidism and ophthalmopathy. Using RNA transcripts as the source, TCR beta CDR3 regions were amplified. During a first-round RT-PCR of the TCR CDR3, the HTBI primer set was used. TCRdb redid the calling of the multiplex PCR reads with MiXCR, one entry per CDR3 protein. The table includes 250,000 or so distinct CDR3 sequences, approximately 16% detected once. The specimen was blood. The receptors shown here come from a woman in her forties or fifties with Graves' hyperthyroidism that later progressed to Graves' ophthalmopathy.

The CDR3 spells CASSGVRTGVDGYTF. CDR3 in DNA: TGTGCCAGCAGCGGGGTCAGGACGGGGGTAGATGGCTACACCTTC. The chain recombines TRBV7-9 with TRBJ1-2; D is perhaps TRBD1 (5 bases). Looked up from germline, CDR1 is SEHNR and CDR2 is FQNEAQ (reference sequence). V was pared by 5 bases and J by 6 bases, with 19 bases between. This CDR3 has 15 residues. The full variable domain, its missing parts supplied by reference TRBV7-9 and TRBJ1-2, is DTGVSQNPRHKITKRGQNVTFRCDPISEHNRLYWYRQTLGQGPEFLTYFQNEAQLEKSRLLSDRFSAERPKGSFSTLEIQRTEQGDSAMYLCASSGVRTGVDGYTFGSGTRLTVV.

In its sample, this clonotype was seen many times. V gene TRBV27 combines with J gene TRBJ2-7; D remains unclear. V dropped 10 bases and J dropped 3 bases, with 16 bases sitting between them. This CDR3 region has 13 residues. The germline V gene encodes CDR1 MNHEY and CDR2 SMNVEV (reference sequence). The CDR3 region is CATSSAINYEQYF. The CDR3 nucleotides are TGTGCCACATCGAGTGCGATCAACTACGAGCAGTACTTC.

The J gene is TRBJ2-7, the V gene TRBV9; 7 nucleotides agree with TRBD2. Germline values: CDR1 SGDLS, CDR2 YYNGEE. J gave up 3 bases and V 0 bases, and 3 bases lay outside the gene matches. This CDR3 region has 14 residues. CDR3 in DNA: TGTGCCAGCAGCGTAGCGGCTAGCGGCTACGAGCAGTACTTC. It translates to CASSVAASGYEQYF.

This clonotype was recorded at least ten times. The V gene is TRBV10-3, the J gene TRBJ2-7; TRBD2 is a possible D gene (5 bases). V shed 6 bases and J shed 5 bases, with 20 bases lying between them. Germline CDR1 is ENHRY and CDR2 is SYGVKD. The CDR3 runs 15 residues. Written as DNA, the CDR3 is TGTGCCATCAGACCTGGCGACTGGCGGGTGGACGAGCAGTACTTC. The encoded protein is CAIRPGDWRVDEQYF.